This T cell receptor beta chain comes out of a study of blood T cell repertoires in COVID-19. The wider study: The United States, Italy and Spain provided the acute and convalescent COVID-19 samples. Sources were T cells, B-cell-depleted T cells, or PBMCs; the material itself was cDNA or gDNA.

The authors' processing: Amplification of reference gene primers provided the estimated nucleated cell counts. Some clones are missing from TCRdb's copy, which holds only in-frame ones; the method was immunoSEQ multiplex PCR. D and trimming were read from the DNA, whereas the V and J calls and clone size are those reported in that table. The profile shows about 220,000 clones, 65% to 90% of them singletons. V was cut by 0 bases and J by 7 bases, with 7 bases left in between. The CDR3 consists of 12 residues. From germline, CDR1 is SGHNT and CDR2 YYREEE (reference sequence). The rearrangement links TRBV5-4 to TRBJ1-1; perhaps TRBD1 as D (6 bases). This clonotype was sampled from a woman aged 70-85 years with acute or convalescent COVID-19. Material for sequencing was peripheral blood. The CDR3 loop reads CASSLGQVEAFF. DNA for the CDR3: TGTGCCAGCAGCTTGGGACAGGTTGAAGCTTTCTTT.